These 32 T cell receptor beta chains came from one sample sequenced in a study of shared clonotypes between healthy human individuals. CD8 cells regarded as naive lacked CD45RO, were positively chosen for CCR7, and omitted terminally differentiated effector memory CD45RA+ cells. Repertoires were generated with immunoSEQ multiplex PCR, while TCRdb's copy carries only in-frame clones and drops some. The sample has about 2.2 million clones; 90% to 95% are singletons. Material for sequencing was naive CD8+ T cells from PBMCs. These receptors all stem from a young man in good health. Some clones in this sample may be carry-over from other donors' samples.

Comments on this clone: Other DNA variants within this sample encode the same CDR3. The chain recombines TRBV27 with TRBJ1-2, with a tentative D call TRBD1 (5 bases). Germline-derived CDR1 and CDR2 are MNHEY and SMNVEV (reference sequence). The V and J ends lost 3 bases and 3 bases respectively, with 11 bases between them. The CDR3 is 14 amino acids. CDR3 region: CASSLRGSYYGYTF. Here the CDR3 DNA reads TGTGCCAGCAGTTTGAGGGGCTCATACTATGGCTACACCTTC.

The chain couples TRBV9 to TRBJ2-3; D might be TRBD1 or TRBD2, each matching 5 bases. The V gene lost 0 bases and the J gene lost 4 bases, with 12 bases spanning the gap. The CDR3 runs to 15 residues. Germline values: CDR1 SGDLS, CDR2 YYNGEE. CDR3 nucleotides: TGTGCCAGCAGCGTAGTGGGGGTTCAAGCAGATACGCAGTATTTT. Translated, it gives CASSVVGVQADTQYF.

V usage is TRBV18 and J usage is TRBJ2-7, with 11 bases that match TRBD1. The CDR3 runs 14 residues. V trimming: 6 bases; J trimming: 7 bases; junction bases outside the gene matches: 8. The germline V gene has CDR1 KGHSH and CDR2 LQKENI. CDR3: CASSPDRGRGEQYF. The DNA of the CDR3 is TGTGCCAGCTCCCCGGACAGGGGGCGCGGAGAGCAGTACTTC.

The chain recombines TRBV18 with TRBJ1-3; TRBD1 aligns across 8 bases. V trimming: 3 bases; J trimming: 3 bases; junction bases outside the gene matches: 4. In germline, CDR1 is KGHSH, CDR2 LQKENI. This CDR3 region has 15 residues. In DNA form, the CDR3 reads TGTGCCAGCTCACCTGACAGGGGAGGTGGAAACACCATATATTTT. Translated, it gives CASSPDRGGGNTIYF.

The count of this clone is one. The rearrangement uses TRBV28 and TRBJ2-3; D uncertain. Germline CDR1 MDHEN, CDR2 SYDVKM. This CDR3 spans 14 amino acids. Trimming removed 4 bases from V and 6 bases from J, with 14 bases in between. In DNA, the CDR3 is TGTGCCAGCAGTTCCCCTAGGTTCAAGGATACGCAGTATTTT. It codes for CASSSPRFKDTQYF.

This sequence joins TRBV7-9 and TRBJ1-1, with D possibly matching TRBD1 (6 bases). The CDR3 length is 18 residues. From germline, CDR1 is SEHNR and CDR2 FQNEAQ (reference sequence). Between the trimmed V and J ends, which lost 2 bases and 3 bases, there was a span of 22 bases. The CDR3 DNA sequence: TGTGCCAGCAGCTTAAGCTACCTCGGGGGGGCTCGGGACACTGAAGCTTTCTTT. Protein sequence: CASSLSYLGGARDTEAFF.

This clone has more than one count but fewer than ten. The CDR3 here is CASSFGNEAFF. CDR3 DNA sequence: TGTGCCAGCAGTTTTGGTAATGAAGCTTTCTTT. The chain couples TRBV27 to TRBJ1-1; no clear D gene. CDR3 length: 11 amino acids. The germline CDR1 and CDR2 sequences are MNHEY and SMNVEV (reference sequence). Between the trimmed V and J ends, which lost 3 bases and 7 bases, there was a span of 6 bases.

Written as DNA, the CDR3 is TGTGCCAGCAGCTTTGCAGGGGGCCAGCAGCCCCAGCATTTT. It specifies CASSFAGGQQPQHF. The V call is TRBV13, the J call TRBJ1-5; TRBD1 matches at 8 bases. Trimming at V came to 3 bases and at J to 7 bases, leaving 5 bases not matched to a gene. This CDR3 has 14 residues. Germline CDR1 reads PRHDT; CDR2 reads FYEKMQ (reference sequence). Full variable domain (rest looked up from reference TRBV13 and TRBJ1-5): AAGVIQSPRHLIKEKRETATLKCYPIPRHDTVYWYQQGPGQDPQFLISFYEKMQSDKGSIPDRFSAQQFSDYHSELNMSSLELGDSALYFCASSFAGGQQPQHFGDGTRLSIL.

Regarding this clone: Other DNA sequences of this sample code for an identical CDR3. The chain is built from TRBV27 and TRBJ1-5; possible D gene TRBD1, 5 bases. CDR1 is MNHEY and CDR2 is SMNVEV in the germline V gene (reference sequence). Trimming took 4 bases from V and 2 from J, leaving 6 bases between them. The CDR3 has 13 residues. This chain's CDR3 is CASSWGGNQPQHF. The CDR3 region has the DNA TGTGCCAGCAGTTGGGGGGGCAATCAGCCCCAGCATTTT.

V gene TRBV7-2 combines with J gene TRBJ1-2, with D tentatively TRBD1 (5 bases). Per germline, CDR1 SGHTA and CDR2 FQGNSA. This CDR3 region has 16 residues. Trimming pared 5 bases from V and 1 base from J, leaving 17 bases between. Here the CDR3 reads CASSNPLGLFNYGYTF. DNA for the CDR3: TGTGCCAGCAGCAATCCATTGGGGCTGTTTAACTATGGCTACACCTTC.

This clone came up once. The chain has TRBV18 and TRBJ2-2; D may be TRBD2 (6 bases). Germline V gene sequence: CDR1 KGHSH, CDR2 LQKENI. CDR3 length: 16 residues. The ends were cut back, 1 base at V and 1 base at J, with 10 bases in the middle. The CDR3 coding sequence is TGTGCCAGCTCACCACTCTGGGGGGAGAACACCGGGGAGCTGTTTTTT. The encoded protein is CASSPLWGENTGELFF.

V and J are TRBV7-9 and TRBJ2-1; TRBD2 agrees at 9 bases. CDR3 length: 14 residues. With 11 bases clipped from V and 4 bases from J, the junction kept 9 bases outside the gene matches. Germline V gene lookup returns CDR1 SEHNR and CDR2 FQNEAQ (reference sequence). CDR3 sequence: CASRSGSGYNEQFF. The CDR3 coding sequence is TGTGCCTCCCGTAGCGGGAGTGGGTACAATGAGCAGTTCTTC.

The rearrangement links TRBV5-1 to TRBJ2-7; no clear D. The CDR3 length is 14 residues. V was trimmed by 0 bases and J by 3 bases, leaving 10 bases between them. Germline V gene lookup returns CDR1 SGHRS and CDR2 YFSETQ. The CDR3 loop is CASSLAGNFYEQYF. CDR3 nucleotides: TGCGCCAGCAGCTTGGCTGGGAACTTCTACGAGCAGTACTTC.

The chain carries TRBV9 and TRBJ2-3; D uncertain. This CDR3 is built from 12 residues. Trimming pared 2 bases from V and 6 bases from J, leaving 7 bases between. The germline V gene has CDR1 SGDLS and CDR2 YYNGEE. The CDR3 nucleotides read TGTGCCAGCAGCGTGACTTGGGATACGCAGTATTTT. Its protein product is CASSVTWDTQYF.

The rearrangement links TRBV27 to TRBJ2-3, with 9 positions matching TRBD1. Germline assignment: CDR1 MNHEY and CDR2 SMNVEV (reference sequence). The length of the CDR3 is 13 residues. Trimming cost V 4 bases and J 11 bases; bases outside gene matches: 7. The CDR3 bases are TGTGCCAGCAGTTATTCTCCGGGACAGGGGCAGTATTTT. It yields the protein CASSYSPGQGQYF.

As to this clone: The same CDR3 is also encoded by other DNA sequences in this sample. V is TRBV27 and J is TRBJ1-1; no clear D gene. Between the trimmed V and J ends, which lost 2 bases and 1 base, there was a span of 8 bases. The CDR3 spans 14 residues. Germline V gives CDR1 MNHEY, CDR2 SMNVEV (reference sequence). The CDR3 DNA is TGTGCCAGCAGTTTAGTCGGCGGGAACACTGAAGCTTTCTTT. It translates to CASSLVGGNTEAFF.

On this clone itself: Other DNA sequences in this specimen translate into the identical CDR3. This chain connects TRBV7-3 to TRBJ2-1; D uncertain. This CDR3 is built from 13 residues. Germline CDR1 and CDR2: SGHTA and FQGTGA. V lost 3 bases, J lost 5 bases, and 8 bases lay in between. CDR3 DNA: TGTGCCAGCAGCTTTGGTGGGAACAATGAGCAGTTCTTC. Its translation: CASSFGGNNEQFF. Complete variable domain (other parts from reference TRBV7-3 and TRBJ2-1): GAGVSQTPSNKVTEKGKYVELRCDPISGHTALYWYRQSLGQGPEFLIYFQGTGAADDSGLPNDRFFAVRPEGSVSTLKIQRTERGDSAVYLCASSFGGNNEQFFGPGTRLTVL.

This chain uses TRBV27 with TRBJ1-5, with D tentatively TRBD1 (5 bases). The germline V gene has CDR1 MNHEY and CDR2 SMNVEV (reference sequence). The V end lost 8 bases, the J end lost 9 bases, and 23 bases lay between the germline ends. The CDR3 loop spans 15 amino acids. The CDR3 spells CASPHRGAARGPQHF. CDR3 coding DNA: TGTGCCAGCCCCCACCGCGGGGCGGCGAGGGGGCCCCAGCATTTT.

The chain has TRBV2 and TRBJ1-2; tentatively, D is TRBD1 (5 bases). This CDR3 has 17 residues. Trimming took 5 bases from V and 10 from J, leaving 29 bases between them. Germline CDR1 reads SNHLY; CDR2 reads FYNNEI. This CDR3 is CASSPNPPQLGVRAYTF. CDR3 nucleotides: TGTGCCAGCAGTCCTAATCCCCCGCAGTTGGGGGTGAGGGCCTACACCTTC. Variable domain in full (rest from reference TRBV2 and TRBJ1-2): EPEVTQTPSHQVTQMGQEVILRCVPISNHLYFYWYRQILGQKVEFLVSFYNNEISEKSEIFDDQFSVERPDGSNFTLKIRSTKLEDSAMYFCASSPNPPQLGVRAYTFGSGTRLTVV.

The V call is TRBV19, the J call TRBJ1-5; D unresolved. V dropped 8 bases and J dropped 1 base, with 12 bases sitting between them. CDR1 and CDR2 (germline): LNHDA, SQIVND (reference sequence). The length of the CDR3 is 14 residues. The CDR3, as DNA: TGTGCCAGTGCGACGTTACTCAGCAATCAGCCCCAGCATTTT. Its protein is CASATLLSNQPQHF.

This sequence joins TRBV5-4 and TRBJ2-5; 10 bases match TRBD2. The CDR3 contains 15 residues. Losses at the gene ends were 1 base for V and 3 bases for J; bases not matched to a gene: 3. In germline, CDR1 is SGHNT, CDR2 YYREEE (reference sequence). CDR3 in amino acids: CASSLLAGGKETQYF. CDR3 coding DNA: TGTGCCAGCAGCTTGTTAGCGGGAGGTAAAGAGACCCAGTACTTC.

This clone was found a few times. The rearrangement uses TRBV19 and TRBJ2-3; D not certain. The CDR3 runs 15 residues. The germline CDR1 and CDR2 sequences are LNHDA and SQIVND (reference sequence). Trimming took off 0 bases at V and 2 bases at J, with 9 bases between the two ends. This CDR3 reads CASSIDSSSTDTQYF. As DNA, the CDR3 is TGTGCCAGTAGTATAGACAGTTCTTCCACAGATACGCAGTATTTT.

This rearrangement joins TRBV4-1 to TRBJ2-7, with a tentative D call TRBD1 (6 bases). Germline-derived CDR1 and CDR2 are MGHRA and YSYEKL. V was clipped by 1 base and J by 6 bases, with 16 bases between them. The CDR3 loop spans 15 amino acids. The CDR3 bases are TGCGCCAGCAGCCAAGTTCGCACAGGGACGGTCGAGCAGTACTTC. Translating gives CASSQVRTGTVEQYF.

This chain's CDR3 is CSAREVEQYF. The CDR3 DNA sequence: TGCAGTGCTAGAGAGGTCGAGCAGTACTTC. The J gene is TRBJ2-7, the V gene TRBV20-1; D is ambiguous. Germline CDR1 and CDR2: DFQATT and SNEGSKA (reference sequence). Between the trimmed V and J ends, which lost 0 bases and 6 bases, there was a span of 3 bases. The CDR3 is 10 amino acids.

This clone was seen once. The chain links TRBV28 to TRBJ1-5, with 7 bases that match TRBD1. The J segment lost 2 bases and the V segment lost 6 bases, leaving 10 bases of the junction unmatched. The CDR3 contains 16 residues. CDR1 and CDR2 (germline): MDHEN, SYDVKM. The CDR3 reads CASRPYQGVGNQPQHF. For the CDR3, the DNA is TGTGCCAGCAGACCCTACCAGGGGGTCGGCAATCAGCCCCAGCATTTT.

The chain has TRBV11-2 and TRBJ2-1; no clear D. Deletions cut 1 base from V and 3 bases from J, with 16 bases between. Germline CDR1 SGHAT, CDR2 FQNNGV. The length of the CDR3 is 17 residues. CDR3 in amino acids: CASSLGPGPPHYNEQFF. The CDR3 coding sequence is TGTGCCAGCAGCTTAGGACCAGGACCACCCCACTACAATGAGCAGTTCTTC.

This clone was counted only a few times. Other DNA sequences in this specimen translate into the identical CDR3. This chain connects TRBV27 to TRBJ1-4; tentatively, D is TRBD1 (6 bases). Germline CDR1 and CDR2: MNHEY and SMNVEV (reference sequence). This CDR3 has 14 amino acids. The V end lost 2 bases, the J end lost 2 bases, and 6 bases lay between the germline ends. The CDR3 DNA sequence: TGTGCCAGCAGTTTAAGGGGGACTAATGAAAAACTGTTTTTT. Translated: CASSLRGTNEKLFF.

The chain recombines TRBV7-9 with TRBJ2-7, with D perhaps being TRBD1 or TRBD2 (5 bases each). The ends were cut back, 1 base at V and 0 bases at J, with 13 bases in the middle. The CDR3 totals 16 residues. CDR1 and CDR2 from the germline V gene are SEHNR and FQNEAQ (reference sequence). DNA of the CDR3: TGTGCCAGCAGCTTAGGGTACGGGACCTCCTCCTACGAGCAGTACTTC. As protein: CASSLGYGTSSYEQYF.

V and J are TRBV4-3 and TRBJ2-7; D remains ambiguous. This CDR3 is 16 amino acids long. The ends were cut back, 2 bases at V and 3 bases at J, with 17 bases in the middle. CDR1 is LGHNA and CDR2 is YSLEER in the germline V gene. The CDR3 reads CASSQSQRAPYYEQYF. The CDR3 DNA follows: TGCGCCAGCAGCCAAAGTCAGCGCGCACCCTACTACGAGCAGTACTTC.

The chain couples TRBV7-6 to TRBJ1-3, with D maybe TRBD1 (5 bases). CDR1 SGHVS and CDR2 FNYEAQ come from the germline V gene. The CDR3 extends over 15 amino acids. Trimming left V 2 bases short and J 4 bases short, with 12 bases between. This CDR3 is CASSLQWGSGNTIYF. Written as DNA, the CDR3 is TGTGCCAGCAGCTTACAATGGGGGTCCGGAAACACCATATATTTT.

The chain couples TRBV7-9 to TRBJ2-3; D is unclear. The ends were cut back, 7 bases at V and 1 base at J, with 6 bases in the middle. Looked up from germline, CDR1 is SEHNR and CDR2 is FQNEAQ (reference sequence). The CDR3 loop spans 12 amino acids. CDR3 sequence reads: CASMEGTDTQYF. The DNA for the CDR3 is TGTGCCAGCATGGAAGGCACAGATACGCAGTATTTT.

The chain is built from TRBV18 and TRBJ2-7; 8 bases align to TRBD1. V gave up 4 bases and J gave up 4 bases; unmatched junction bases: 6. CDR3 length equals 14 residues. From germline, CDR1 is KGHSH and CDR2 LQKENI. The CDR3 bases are TGTGCCAGCTCACTCGACAGGGGATTATACGAGCAGTACTTC. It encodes CASSLDRGLYEQYF.